This T cell receptor (beta chain) was recovered during a study of beta chain features in type 1 diabetes. The whole isolated RNA underwent reverse transcription, so sequencing captured expressed TCRB transcripts. Libraries were prepared by immunoSEQ multiplex PCR; TCRdb keeps only in-frame clonotypes and omits some of them. The sample includes tens of thousands of clones, about 32% of them seen just once. The CDR3 sequence is 17 residues long. CDR1 and CDR2 (germline): SGHRS, YFSETQ. V lost 4 bases and J 7 bases, leaving 23 bases between the germline ends. The chain uses TRBV5-1 and TRBJ2-2, with a tentative D call TRBD1 (6 bases). The clonotype was recovered from a woman younger than 35 in good health. Sequenced sample: stem cell memory CD4+ T cells from blood. The chain's CDR3 is CASSPKLGATLSGELFF. The CDR3 DNA reads as TGCGCCAGCAGCCCAAAACTGGGGGCTACGCTTAGCGGGGAGCTGTTTTTT.